The sequence of this T cell receptor beta chain was determined in a study of blood T cell repertoires in COVID-19. With regard to this clone: The same CDR3 also results from other DNA sequences found in this sample.

Libraries were prepared by immunoSEQ multiplex PCR; TCRdb keeps only in-frame clonotypes and omits some of them. The sample lists tens of thousands of clones, over 75% occurring once. Source material: peripheral blood. This receptor was identified in a human donor in a cohort sampled during active COVID-19.

The DNA of the CDR3 is TGTGCCACCAGTGTCGGGGACAATGAGCAGTTCTTC. It is translated as CATSVGDNEQFF. J is TRBJ2-1 and V is TRBV24-1, with D possibly TRBD2 on 5 matching bases. This CDR3 spans 12 amino acids. V lost 5 bases and J lost 5, with 6 bases in between. In germline, CDR1 is KGHDR, CDR2 SFDVKD.